A single sample gave rise to the 16 T cell receptor beta chains below, sequenced in a study of blood T cell repertoires in COVID-19. TCRdb's table, derived via immunoSEQ multiplex PCR, lists solely in-frame clones and lacks some. The sample holds about 400,000 clones, 70% to 90% seen once. The sample taken for sequencing was PBMCs or T cells enriched from blood (not recorded which). Source of these receptors: a woman in her late teens or twenties with acute COVID-19.

The chain has TRBV7-3 and TRBJ1-1; TRBD1 agrees at 7 bases. CDR1 and CDR2 from the germline V gene are SGHTA and FQGTGA. Trimming took 0 bases from V and 3 from J; bases not matched to a gene: 1. The CDR3 is 14 residues long. CDR3 bases: TGTGCCAGCAGCTTAACCGGGACAGACACTGAAGCTTTCTTT. Translated, it gives CASSLTGTDTEAFF.

The chain uses TRBV6-5 and TRBJ1-1; the D gene is possibly TRBD1 (6 bases). Trimming left V 2 bases short and J 4 bases short, with 11 bases between. There are 14 residues in the CDR3. In germline, CDR1 is MNHEY, CDR2 SVGAGI. CDR3 residues: CASSYQGRSTEAFF. CDR3 nucleotide sequence: TGTGCCAGCAGTTACCAGGGGCGCTCCACTGAAGCTTTCTTT.

The chain recombines TRBV10-3 with TRBJ2-7; 8 bases match TRBD2. The CDR3 has 15 residues. Per the germline V gene, CDR1 is ENHRY and CDR2 is SYGVKD. V lost 3 bases, J lost 1 base, and 5 bases stayed unmatched. In nucleotides, the CDR3 is TGTGCCATCAGTGACTTTAGCGGGACGTCCTACGAGCAGTACTTC. This sequence encodes CAISDFSGTSYEQYF.

The genes are TRBV3-1 (or the pseudogene TRBV3-2) and TRBJ2-7, with 7 bases lining up with TRBD1. This CDR3 spans 15 amino acids. Trimming took 4 bases from V and 2 from J; bases not matched to a gene: 8. Germline loops: CDR1 LGHDT, CDR2 YNNKEL (reference sequence). CDR3 bases: TGTGCCAGCAGCCCCGGACAGGCGGTCACCTACGAGCAGTACTTC. As protein: CASSPGQAVTYEQYF.

This clone was observed a handful of times. This rearrangement joins TRBV29-1 to TRBJ1-1; D is unresolved. The CDR3 runs to 12 residues. The germline CDR1 and CDR2 sequences are SQVTM and ANQGSEA. The V end was cut by 7 bases, the J end by 1 base, with 10 bases between. CDR3 DNA sequence: TGCAGCGCCAAGGAGGGGAACACTGAAGCTTTCTTT. Amino acid sequence: CSAKEGNTEAFF.

The V call is TRBV2, the J call TRBJ1-4; maybe TRBD1 (6 bases). Germline CDR1 is SNHLY and CDR2 is FYNNEI. Deletions cut 6 bases from V and 8 bases from J, with 19 bases between. The CDR3 is made up of 15 amino acids. CDR3 bases: TGTGCCAGCAGACTAGAGACAGGCGGTAGGGAAAAACTGTTTTTT. Its protein product is CASRLETGGREKLFF.

This clone was recorded only once. An end of the junction differs from the germline gene, which may be a read error. The chain carries TRBV7-7 and TRBJ2-1; weak D call: TRBD1 (5 bases). The germline V gene encodes CDR1 SSHAT and CDR2 FNYEAQ (reference sequence). There are 15 residues in the CDR3. The CDR3 DNA follows: TGTGCTAGCAGCTTAGGCTCTGGACAAAACAATGAGCAGTTCTTC. This encodes CASSLGSGQNNEQFF. Full variable domain (outside the CDR3, taken from reference TRBV7-7 and TRBJ2-1): GAGVSQSPRYKVTKRGQDVTLRCDPISSHATLYWYQQALGQGPEFLTYFNYEAQPDKSGLPSDRFSAERPEGSISTLTIQRTEQRDSAMYRCASSLGSGQNNEQFFGPGTRLTVL.

This chain connects TRBV5-5 to TRBJ2-7; 10 bases map to TRBD1. Trimming took 3 bases from V and 6 from J; bases not matched to a gene: 3. The germline V gene encodes CDR1 SGHKS and CDR2 YYEKEE (reference sequence). The length of the CDR3 is 13 residues. CDR3 DNA sequence: TGTGCCAGCAGCTCGGGACAGGGGCCCGAGCAGTACTTC. Amino acids: CASSSGQGPEQYF.

The J gene is TRBJ1-2, the V gene TRBV6-5, with 9 bases fitting TRBD1. V trimming: 5 bases; J trimming: 3 bases; junction bases outside the gene matches: 7. The germline V gene encodes CDR1 MNHEY and CDR2 SVGAGI. CDR3 size: 15 residues. CDR3 in DNA: TGTGCCAGCAGTAGAAACAGGGGGCGCGACTATGGCTACACCTTC. Translating gives CASSRNRGRDYGYTF.

This chain connects TRBV3-1 (or the pseudogene TRBV3-2) to TRBJ2-1; 7 bases agree with TRBD1. CDR1 is LGHDT, CDR2 YNNKEL, per germline (reference sequence). J gave up 7 bases and V 4 bases, and 10 bases lay outside the gene matches. The CDR3 runs to 15 residues. The CDR3 bases are TGTGCCAGCAGCCTCAGGGGGAGCTGGGAGAATGAGCAGTTCTTC. Amino acid sequence: CASSLRGSWENEQFF.

The chain links TRBV3-1 (or the pseudogene TRBV3-2) to TRBJ1-1; 10 bases map to TRBD1. CDR1 LGHDT and CDR2 YNNKEL come from the germline V gene (reference sequence). After removal of 3 bases from V and 1 base from J, the junction contained 8 bases not matched to a gene. This CDR3 has 17 amino acids. The CDR3 DNA reads as TGTGCCAGCAGCCAGGGGACAGGGGTTGGGTGGAACACTGAAGCTTTCTTT. This sequence encodes CASSQGTGVGWNTEAFF.

In its sample, this clone was seen once. The chain combines TRBV20-1 with TRBJ2-1; perhaps TRBD2 as D (5 bases). The CDR3 sequence is 10 residues long. V was shortened by 6 bases and J by 9 bases, with 9 bases between the two germline ends. CDR1 and CDR2 (germline): DFQATT, SNEGSKA (reference sequence). CDR3 sequence reads: CSAFGVEQFF. DNA of the CDR3: TGCAGTGCCTTCGGGGTTGAGCAGTTCTTC.

The chain couples TRBV7-2 to TRBJ1-1, with no clear D. Germline CDR1 reads SGHTA; CDR2 reads FQGNSA. V dropped 1 base and J dropped 8 bases, with 11 bases sitting between them. The CDR3 runs 13 residues. The CDR3: CASSLEPAYEAFF. Here the CDR3 DNA reads TGTGCCAGCAGCTTAGAGCCAGCGTACGAAGCTTTCTTT.

J is TRBJ1-1 and V is TRBV6-2 or TRBV6-3; D perhaps matches TRBD1 (6 bases). This CDR3 is 12 amino acids long. Looked up from germline, CDR1 is MNHEY and CDR2 is SVGEGT. V lost 5 bases, J lost 6 bases, and 10 bases lay in between. CDR3 DNA: TGTGCCAGCAGTCAGCAGGGGCCTGAAGCTTTCTTT. This gives the protein CASSQQGPEAFF.

This chain links TRBV19 with TRBJ1-1; D is possibly TRBD1 (5 bases). V lost 5 bases to trimming and J lost 10 bases, with 17 bases between them. In germline, CDR1 is LNHDA, CDR2 SQIVND (reference sequence). The CDR3 spans 13 residues. The CDR3 loop reads CASSYIGGPGAFF. Here the CDR3 DNA reads TGTGCCAGTAGTTATATCGGGGGTCCCGGAGCTTTCTTT.

In the case of this clone: In the same sample, other DNA sequences code for this CDR3. The chain combines TRBV28 with TRBJ1-5; TRBD1 matches 7 bases. V shed 9 bases and J 0 bases; nucleotides not matched to a gene: 2. The germline V gene encodes CDR1 MDHEN and CDR2 SYDVKM. The CDR3 contains 13 residues. The CDR3 loop reads CASRQGSNQPQHF. In DNA, the CDR3 is TGTGCCAGTCGACAGGGTAGCAATCAGCCCCAGCATTTT. Full variable domain (outside the CDR3, taken from reference TRBV28 and TRBJ1-5): DVKVTQSSRYLVKRTGEKVFLECVQDMDHENMFWYRQDPGLGLRLIYFSYDVKMKEKGDIPEGYSVSREKKERFSLILESASTNQTSMYLCASRQGSNQPQHFGDGTRLSIL.